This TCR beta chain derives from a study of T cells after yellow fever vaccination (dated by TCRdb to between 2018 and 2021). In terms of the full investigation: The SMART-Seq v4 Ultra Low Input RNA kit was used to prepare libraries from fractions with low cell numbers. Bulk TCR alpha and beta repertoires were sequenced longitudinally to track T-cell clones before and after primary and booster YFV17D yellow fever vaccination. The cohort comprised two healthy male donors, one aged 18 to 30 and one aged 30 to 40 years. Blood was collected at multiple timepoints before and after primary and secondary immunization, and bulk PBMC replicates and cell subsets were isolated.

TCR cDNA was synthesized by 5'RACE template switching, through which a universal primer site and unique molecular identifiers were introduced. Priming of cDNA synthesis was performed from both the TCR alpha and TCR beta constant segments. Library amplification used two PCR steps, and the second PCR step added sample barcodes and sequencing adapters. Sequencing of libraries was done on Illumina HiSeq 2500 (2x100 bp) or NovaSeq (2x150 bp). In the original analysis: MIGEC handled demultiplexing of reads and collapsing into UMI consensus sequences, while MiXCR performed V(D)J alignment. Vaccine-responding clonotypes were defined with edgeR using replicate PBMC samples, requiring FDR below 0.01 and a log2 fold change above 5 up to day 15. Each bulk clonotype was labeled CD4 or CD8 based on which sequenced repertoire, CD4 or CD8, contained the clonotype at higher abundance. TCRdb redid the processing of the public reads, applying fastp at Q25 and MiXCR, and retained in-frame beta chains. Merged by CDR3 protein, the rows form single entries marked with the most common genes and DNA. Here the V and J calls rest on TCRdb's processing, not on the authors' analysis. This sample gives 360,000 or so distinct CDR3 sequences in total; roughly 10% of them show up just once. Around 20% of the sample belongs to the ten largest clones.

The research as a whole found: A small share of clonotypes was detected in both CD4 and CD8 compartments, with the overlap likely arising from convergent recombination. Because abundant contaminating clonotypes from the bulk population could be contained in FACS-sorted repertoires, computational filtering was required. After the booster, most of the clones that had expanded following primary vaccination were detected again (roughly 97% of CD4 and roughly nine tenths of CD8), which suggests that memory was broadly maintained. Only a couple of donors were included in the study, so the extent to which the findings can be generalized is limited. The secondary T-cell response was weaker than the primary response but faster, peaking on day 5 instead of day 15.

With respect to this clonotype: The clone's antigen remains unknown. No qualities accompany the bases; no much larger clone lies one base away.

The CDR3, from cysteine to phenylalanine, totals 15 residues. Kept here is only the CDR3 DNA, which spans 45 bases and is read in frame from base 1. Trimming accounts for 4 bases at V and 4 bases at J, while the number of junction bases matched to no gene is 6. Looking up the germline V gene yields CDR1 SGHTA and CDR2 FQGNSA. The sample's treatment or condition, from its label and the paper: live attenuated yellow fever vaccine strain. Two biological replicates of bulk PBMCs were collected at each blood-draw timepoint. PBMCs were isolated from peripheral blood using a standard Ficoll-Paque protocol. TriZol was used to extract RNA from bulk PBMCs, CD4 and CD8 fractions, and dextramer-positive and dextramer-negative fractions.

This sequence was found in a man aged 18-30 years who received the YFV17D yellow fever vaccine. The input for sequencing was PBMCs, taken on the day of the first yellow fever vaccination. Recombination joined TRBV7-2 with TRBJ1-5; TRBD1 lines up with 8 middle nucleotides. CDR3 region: CASSSRQGWNQPQHF. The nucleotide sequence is TGTGCCAGCAGCTCCCGACAGGGGTGGAATCAGCCCCAGCATTTT.